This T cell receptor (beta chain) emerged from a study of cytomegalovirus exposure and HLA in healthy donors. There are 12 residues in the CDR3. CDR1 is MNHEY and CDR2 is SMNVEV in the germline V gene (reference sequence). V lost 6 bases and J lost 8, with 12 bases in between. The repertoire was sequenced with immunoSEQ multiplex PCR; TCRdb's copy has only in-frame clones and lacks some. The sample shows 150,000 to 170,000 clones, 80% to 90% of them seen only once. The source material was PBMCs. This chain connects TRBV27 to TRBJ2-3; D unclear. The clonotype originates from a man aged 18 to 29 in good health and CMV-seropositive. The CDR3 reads CASRLSYGTQYF. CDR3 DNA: TGTGCCAGCAGATTGAGCTATGGTACGCAGTATTTT.